The text below deals with one T cell receptor beta chain. The antigen this receptor binds is unknown. Base quality data are lacking; no much larger clone is found one base away. The data are from a study of PD-1 blockade in classical Hodgkin lymphoma (dated by TCRdb to 2020 to 2021). Background on the whole study: Nivolumab dosing was 3 mg/kg intravenously every 2 weeks, continuing until either disease progression or unacceptable toxicity. To define a peripheral blood immune signature of response to PD-1 blockade in classical Hodgkin lymphoma, the study combined TCR beta sequencing with CyTOF.

Beyond this particular receptor, the publication reports: Among trial patients, those achieving complete response had baseline diversity similar to that of newly diagnosed patients, while diversity was significantly lower in partial responders and progressors. Baseline TCR diversity was reported to be lower in newly diagnosed patients than in healthy donors and to be lower still in relapsed/refractory patients. A significant rise by C4D1 was seen in CD4+ but not CD8+ TCR diversity (p=0.0027 vs p=0.16), with the rise being most apparent in complete responders (p=0.02). The study covered only a single clinical trial cohort, and the causes of the repertoire differences, possibly disease activity or prior therapy, were still not defined. Diversity was lower in patients who began nivolumab less than 1 year after ASCT, so these patients were left out of later analyses to avoid confounding by immune reconstitution.

Genomic DNA was isolated using the Qiagen DNeasy kit from unsorted PBMCs as well as from negatively selected CD4+ and CD8+ fractions. TCR beta CDR3 regions were amplified by immunoSEQ multiplex PCR using primers annealing to V and J segments. A synthetic immune receptor repertoire was used to minimize amplification bias, and remaining bias was computationally removed after sequencing. The study's processing was this. Custom Python scripts were used to quantify repertoire diversity as the Shannon entropy index. Unsorted, CD4+ and CD8+ repertoires were examined separately, except in combined analyses, for which CD4+ and CD8+ sequences were merged in silico. A clone was considered expanded if an increase in frequency of at least 2-fold after treatment relative to C1D1 was found, and a pseudocount of 0.5 was applied to clones undetected at baseline. Clones with 0 or 1 copy at C1D1 were classified as singleton clones, and clones with 2 or more copies were classified as non-singleton clones. Clones expanded in unsorted samples were assigned a CD4+, CD8+ or unknown annotation through matching of protein sequences in sorted samples from the same patient. Wilcoxon tests were applied to paired samples to test diversity changes from C1D1 to C4D1. What TCRdb holds here is the immuneACCESS table cut down to in-frame rearrangements. Part of the clones is not present; checked against another copy, under half of the missing clones reflect an unresolved V gene, and the others are unexplained. V and J calls and clone size are as listed in that table; D and trimming were resolved from the DNA. Within this sample are about 30,000 clones, with roughly 70% of them counted one time only. The ten largest account for 13% to 15% of the sample.

This specimen's time point label, interpreted: cycle 2 day 1 (C2D1) of nivolumab. Relapse after autologous stem cell transplantation had occurred in all trial patients, and cohorts A, B and C were distinguished by prior brentuximab vedotin exposure. The trial cohort comprised around 60 patients with relapsed/refractory classical Hodgkin lymphoma whose best overall responses were complete response, partial response or progressive disease. Single-agent nivolumab was administered to trial patients in the multi-cohort phase II CheckMate 205 trial. An independent review committee assessed best overall response by applying the 2007 International Working Group response criteria. Trial PBMCs were obtained immediately prior to nivolumab initiation (C1D1) and on therapy at cycle 2 day 1 and cycle 4 day 1. Peripheral blood was collected in 8 mL Vacutainer Cell Preparation Tubes, from which PBMCs were isolated by centrifugation and then cryopreserved.

The CDR3 contains 11 residues, cysteine and phenylalanine counted. Only the CDR3 DNA is retained, 33 bases long and in frame from the first base. V sheds 2 bases and J sheds 4 bases, leaving 2 bases between their ends. Sequences MNHEY (CDR1) and SVGAGI (CDR2) are obtained from the germline V gene. The sequence links TRBV6-5 to TRBJ1-1, with the D segment identity uncertain. The clonotype originates from a human donor with classical Hodgkin lymphoma. The sample was peripheral blood mononuclear cells (PBMCs), taken before the second cycle of nivolumab. The CDR3 protein is CASSYSTEAFF. The nucleotide sequence reads as follows: TGTGCCAGCAGTTACAGCACTGAAGCTTTCTTT.